The 13 T cell receptor beta chains below were found in one sample sequenced in a study of PD-1 blockade in classical Hodgkin lymphoma. The patients all showed relapse after autologous stem cell transplantation, while their brentuximab vedotin exposure varied. The CD8+ T cells came from thawed PBMCs through magnetic negative selection. Repertoires were generated with immunoSEQ multiplex PCR, while TCRdb's copy carries only in-frame clones and drops some. The sample shows more than 2,500 clones, 71% of them seen only once. The starting material was CD8+ T cells from blood, obtained at baseline. The receptors come from a human donor with classical Hodgkin lymphoma.

The chain employs TRBV30 and TRBJ2-7; 7 nucleotides agree with TRBD2. The CDR3 is 13 amino acids. J gave up 4 bases and V 0 bases, and 3 bases lay outside the gene matches. Germline CDR1 and CDR2: GTSNPN and SVGIG (reference sequence). This CDR3 is CAWSVSGGYEQYF. The CDR3 region has the DNA TGTGCCTGGAGTGTATCGGGGGGTTACGAGCAGTACTTC.

The genes are TRBV7-9 and TRBJ2-5, with D unclear. Trimming cost V 1 base and J 7 bases, with 10 bases left between them. From germline, CDR1 is SEHNR and CDR2 FQNEAQ (reference sequence). The CDR3 is made up of 13 amino acids. The CDR3 here is CASSLVSPGTQYF. DNA of the CDR3: TGTGCCAGCAGCTTAGTTAGCCCGGGGACCCAGTACTTC.

The sample holds one count of this clone. The chain carries TRBV12-5 and TRBJ2-5; 8 bases agree with TRBD2. The CDR3 contains 15 residues. Germline V gene lookup returns CDR1 LGHNT and CDR2 FRNRAP. The V and J ends lost 1 base and 2 bases, in that order; junction bases with no gene match: 3. Written as DNA, the CDR3 is TGTGCTAGTGGTTTGGGAACTAGCGGACAAGAGACCCAGTACTTC. This gives the protein CASGLGTSGQETQYF.

J is TRBJ2-3 and V is TRBV4-1; no definite D call. V gave up 0 bases and J gave up 6 bases, with 13 bases separating them. The germline CDR1 and CDR2 sequences are MGHRA and YSYEKL. The CDR3 loop spans 15 amino acids. The CDR3 spells CASSQETWAADTQYF. CDR3 coding DNA: TGCGCCAGCAGCCAAGAAACCTGGGCAGCTGATACGCAGTATTTT.

The chain joins TRBV27 to TRBJ2-2; tentatively, D is TRBD2 (5 bases). Germline V gene sequence: CDR1 MNHEY, CDR2 SMNVEV (reference sequence). V lost 2 bases, J lost 4 bases, and 14 bases lay in between. The CDR3 is made up of 16 amino acids. DNA of the CDR3: TGTGCCAGCAGTTTAATCGGGGTTTGGGGCACCGGGGAGCTGTTTTTT. Its protein is CASSLIGVWGTGELFF.

The CDR3: CASSLAFGPGEQYF. CDR3 coding DNA: TGTGCCAGCAGCTTGGCTTTCGGACCAGGCGAGCAGTACTTC. The rearrangement uses TRBV7-2 and TRBJ2-7; D remains ambiguous. Trimming pared 3 bases from V and 6 bases from J, leaving 15 bases between. The germline gives CDR1 SGHTA, CDR2 FQGNSA. The CDR3 has 14 amino acids.

V usage is TRBV4-2 and J usage is TRBJ2-3; maybe TRBD1 (5 bases). The CDR3 spans 14 residues. Germline V CDR1 and CDR2: LGHNA, YNFKEQ. The germline V and J ends were trimmed by 4 bases and 7 bases, with 15 bases remaining between them. CDR3 region: CASSPEFQGNTQYF. The DNA of the CDR3 is TGTGCCAGCAGCCCCGAATTTCAGGGTAATACGCAGTATTTT.

This clone came up a few times. The rearrangement joins TRBV27 to TRBJ1-5; D is unresolved. The V gene lost 5 bases and the J gene lost 7 bases, with 15 bases spanning the gap. This CDR3 region has 14 residues. Germline values: CDR1 MNHEY, CDR2 SMNVEV (reference sequence). The CDR3 DNA reads TGTGCCAGCAGTGAGAGGGCTATCTCCCAGCCCCAGCATTTT. This gives the protein CASSERAISQPQHF.

The CDR3 region has the DNA TGTGCCAGCAGCTTACGGAACACCGGGGAGCTGTTTTTT. Translating gives CASSLRNTGELFF. The rearrangement links TRBV5-8 to TRBJ2-2; D call uncertain. The CDR3 sequence is 13 residues long. Trimming shortened V by 2 bases and J by 1 base, and 3 bases separated the two germline ends. Germline V gene lookup returns CDR1 SGHTS and CDR2 YDEGEE.

The V and J genes are TRBV7-9 and TRBJ2-7, with D uncertain. The germline V and J ends were trimmed by 0 bases and 8 bases, with 8 bases remaining between them. The CDR3 extends over 12 amino acids. The germline V gene encodes CDR1 SEHNR and CDR2 FQNEAQ (reference sequence). CDR3 sequence (DNA): TGTGCCAGCAGCTTAGCGTTTAACAAGCAGTACTTC. Translated: CASSLAFNKQYF.

Written as DNA, the CDR3 is TGTGCCAGCGCCGACAAGGGGGCCTACGAGCAGTACTTC. Its translation is CASADKGAYEQYF. The V call is TRBV6-5, the J call TRBJ2-7, with D possibly matching TRBD1 (6 bases). The germline gives CDR1 MNHEY, CDR2 SVGAGI. Trimming stripped 8 bases from V and 2 bases from J, with 13 bases between. This CDR3 contains 13 residues.

The genes are TRBV9 and TRBJ1-3; TRBD1 agrees at 7 bases. The CDR3 has 14 residues. Looked up from germline, CDR1 is SGDLS and CDR2 is YYNGEE. The trim removed 7 bases at V and 0 bases at J, leaving 4 bases unmatched. CDR3 sequence reads: CASGGDSSGNTIYF. In DNA form, the CDR3 reads TGTGCCAGCGGGGGGGACAGCTCTGGAAACACCATATATTTT.

The DNA of the CDR3 is TGTGCCAGCAGCTTTATCTGGGGTAAGAACACTGAAGCTTTCTTT. This sequence encodes CASSFIWGKNTEAFF. The chain is built from TRBV7-2 and TRBJ1-1; D gene ambiguous. The CDR3 is 15 amino acids. V shed 3 bases and J shed 1 base, with 12 bases lying between them. Germline values: CDR1 SGHTA, CDR2 FQGNSA.